One and the same sample provided the 30 T cell receptor beta chains below, sequenced in a study of cytomegalovirus exposure and HLA in healthy donors. Using immunoSEQ multiplex PCR, the repertoire was profiled, and TCRdb retains in-frame clones only, with some absent. The sample shows 200,000 to 250,000 clones, roughly nine tenths of them seen only once. Sequenced material: PBMCs. The receptor source for this set is a man aged 18-30 years in good health and CMV-seropositive.

The J gene is TRBJ2-3, the V gene TRBV7-9; 7 positions agree with TRBD1. Germline values: CDR1 SEHNR, CDR2 FQNEAQ (reference sequence). The V gene end was trimmed by 1 base and the J gene end by 4 bases; junction bases not matched to a gene: 2. This CDR3 has 14 residues. CDR3 protein: CASSLGQGADTQYF. The CDR3 region has the DNA TGTGCCAGCAGCTTAGGACAGGGTGCAGATACGCAGTATTTT.

This chain connects TRBV5-1 to TRBJ1-1; tentative D call: TRBD1 (6 bases). Germline V gene sequence: CDR1 SGHRS, CDR2 YFSETQ. CDR3 size: 14 residues. V was cut by 4 bases and J by 3 bases, with 13 bases left in between. In nucleotides, the CDR3 is TGCGCCAGCAGCACGGGAGGGGGTTACACTGAAGCTTTCTTT. It specifies CASSTGGGYTEAFF.

The J gene is TRBJ2-2, the V gene TRBV19; the match to TRBD1 covers 8 bases. The CDR3 is 16 amino acids. The V gene's germline CDR1 is LNHDA and CDR2 SQIVND (reference sequence). V shed 3 bases and J 1 base; nucleotides not matched to a gene: 4. Here the CDR3 DNA reads TGTGCCAGTAGTATCCCCGGGACAGGGAACACCGGGGAGCTGTTTTTT. Amino acids: CASSIPGTGNTGELFF.

This clone was counted many times. The J gene is TRBJ1-5, the V gene TRBV2, with 7 bases identical to TRBD1. Germline V CDR1 and CDR2: SNHLY, FYNNEI. V was clipped by 6 bases and J by 11 bases; unmatched bases: 13. This CDR3 has 14 residues. CDR3: CASSLQGPSRAQHF. As DNA, the CDR3 is TGTGCCAGCAGCCTACAGGGGCCCTCGCGGGCCCAGCATTTT.

This clone has only a few counts. The V and J genes are TRBV4-1 and TRBJ2-6, with a possible D match to TRBD2 (7 bases). V gave up 4 bases and J gave up 2 bases, with 21 bases separating them. The CDR3 loop spans 19 amino acids. Germline V gives CDR1 MGHRA, CDR2 YSYEKL. In nucleotides, the CDR3 is TGCGCCAGCAGCCTCGGCTTTAGGGGGGGAAGTACTGGGGCCAACGTCCTGACTTTC. Amino acid sequence: CASSLGFRGGSTGANVLTF.

This clone was seen only once. V is TRBV10-3 and J is TRBJ2-7; 11 bases are shared with TRBD2. The CDR3 is made up of 14 amino acids. CDR1 is ENHRY, CDR2 SYGVKD, per germline. J gave up 1 base and V 9 bases, and 5 bases lay outside the gene matches. The CDR3 loop is CAISSGRTSYEQYF. CDR3 bases: TGTGCCATTTCTAGCGGGAGGACATCCTACGAGCAGTACTTC.

The chain uses TRBV5-4 and TRBJ2-7; D is perhaps TRBD1 or TRBD2 (5 bases each). This CDR3 is built from 14 residues. Germline CDR1 reads SGHNT; CDR2 reads YYREEE (reference sequence). V was trimmed by 3 bases and J by 2 bases, leaving 12 bases between them. The CDR3 region has the DNA TGTGCCAGCAGCTCCGGGACCACAACCTACGAGCAGTACTTC. Protein sequence: CASSSGTTTYEQYF. Filled out from reference TRBV5-4 and TRBJ2-7, the complete variable domain reads ETGVTQSPTHLIKTRGQQVTLRCSSQSGHNTVSWYQQALGQGPQFIFQYYREEENGRGNFPPRFSGLQFPNYSSELNVNALELDDSALYLCASSSGTTTYEQYFGPGTRLTVT.

CDR3 loop: CASLWAVLGYGYTF. The CDR3, as DNA: TGTGCCAGCCTTTGGGCAGTCCTAGGTTATGGCTACACCTTC. This rearrangement joins TRBV2 to TRBJ1-2, with D uncertain. CDR1 is SNHLY, CDR2 FYNNEI, per germline. Trimming cost V 8 bases and J 5 bases, with 18 bases left between them. This CDR3 is built from 14 residues.

This clone was observed a few times. CDR3 nucleotide sequence: TGTGCCAGCAGCCCTGGACTAGCTGTAGCCAAAAACATTCAGTACTTC. Protein: CASSPGLAVAKNIQYF. The chain links TRBV27 to TRBJ2-4; TRBD2 agrees at 8 bases. The trim removed 6 bases at V and 0 bases at J, leaving 7 bases unmatched. The CDR3 covers 16 residues. From germline, CDR1 is MNHEY and CDR2 SMNVEV (reference sequence).

Worth noting for this clone: This CDR3 is also generated by other DNA sequences in the sample. This rearrangement joins TRBV6-5 to TRBJ2-7; 13 bases line up with TRBD2. Germline V gene sequence: CDR1 MNHEY, CDR2 SVGAGI. The ends lost 2 bases at V and 3 bases at J; junction bases unmatched: 1. The CDR3 is made up of 15 amino acids. CDR3 protein: CASSYRLAGGYEQYF. The DNA of the CDR3 is TGTGCCAGCAGTTACCGACTAGCGGGAGGCTACGAGCAGTACTTC.

The chain employs TRBV27 and TRBJ2-4; a weak D match, TRBD2 (5 bases). V dropped 2 bases and J dropped 7 bases, with 9 bases sitting between them. Germline V gene data show CDR1 as MNHEY and CDR2 as SMNVEV (reference sequence). The CDR3 is made up of 13 amino acids. The CDR3 nucleotides are TGTGCCAGCAGTTTAGACCGAGGGAACATTCAGTACTTC. Translated, it gives CASSLDRGNIQYF.

The V and J genes are TRBV5-6 and TRBJ2-5; 11 positions match TRBD2. CDR3 length equals 18 residues. V dropped 4 bases and J dropped 0; count of bases not matched to a gene: 11. Germline lookup yields CDR1 SGHDT and CDR2 YYEEEE. CDR3: CASSLQGLAAMYQETQYF. The CDR3 DNA is TGTGCCAGCAGCCTCCAGGGACTAGCGGCCATGTACCAAGAGACCCAGTACTTC.

J is TRBJ1-1 and V is TRBV6-1; no definite D call. There are 14 residues in the CDR3. CDR1 MNHNS and CDR2 SASEGT come from the germline V gene. Deletions cut 0 bases from V and 1 base from J, with 6 bases between. The CDR3 DNA reads as TGTGCCAGCAGTGAAGCAGAACAGAACACTGAAGCTTTCTTT. Amino acids: CASSEAEQNTEAFF.

This chain uses TRBV15 with TRBJ1-4; D unresolved. This CDR3 comprises 19 residues. V was clipped by 0 bases and J by 5 bases, with 22 bases between them. The germline CDR1 and CDR2 sequences are LNHNV and YYDKDF (reference sequence). DNA of the CDR3: TGTGCCACCAGCAGAGATATCCCCCAACCTTACCGCTCGAATGAAAAACTGTTTTTT. Protein product: CATSRDIPQPYRSNEKLFF. Full variable domain (rest looked up from reference TRBV15 and TRBJ1-4): DAMVIQNPRYQVTQFGKPVTLSCSQTLNHNVMYWYQQKSSQAPKLLFHYYDKDFNNEADTPDNFQSRRPNTSFCFLDIRSPGLGDTAMYLCATSRDIPQPYRSNEKLFFGSGTQLSVL.

The chain links TRBV27 to TRBJ2-7; the match to TRBD1 covers 12 bases. Germline lookup yields CDR1 MNHEY and CDR2 SMNVEV (reference sequence). Trimming cost V 2 bases and J 6 bases; bases outside gene matches: 5. The CDR3 length is 15 residues. The CDR3 nucleotides are TGTGCCAGCAGTTTAGGTGGGACAGGGGGCTTCGAGCAGTACTTC. Translated: CASSLGGTGGFEQYF.

The J gene is TRBJ2-1, the V gene TRBV5-8; D unclear. This CDR3 region has 17 residues. Germline V gives CDR1 SGHTS, CDR2 YDEGEE. Trimming stripped 0 bases from V and 9 bases from J, with 22 bases between. The CDR3 here is CASSLAVIVSAQAEQFF. CDR3 nucleotides: TGTGCCAGCAGCTTGGCCGTTATAGTGTCCGCTCAAGCTGAGCAGTTCTTC.

V gene TRBV10-3 combines with J gene TRBJ2-1; the D is unclear. V was clipped by 0 bases and J by 2 bases, with 11 bases between them. Germline V gene data show CDR1 as ENHRY and CDR2 as SYGVKD. The CDR3 totals 16 residues. CDR3 DNA: TGTGCCATCAGTGAGTCAGGAGTATCAACCTACAATGAGCAGTTCTTC. It codes for CAISESGVSTYNEQFF.

V is TRBV6-1 and J is TRBJ2-5, with D hard to call. V dropped 3 bases and J dropped 5 bases, with 16 bases sitting between them. The CDR3 consists of 15 residues. Germline values: CDR1 MNHNS, CDR2 SASEGT. The DNA for the CDR3 is TGTGCCAGCAGTGAGATGGCAGGATCCGGGGAGACCCAGTACTTC. It specifies CASSEMAGSGETQYF.

V usage is TRBV27 and J usage is TRBJ2-1; 12 bases agree with TRBD2. CDR1 is MNHEY and CDR2 is SMNVEV in the germline V gene (reference sequence). The CDR3 length is 14 residues. V gave up 3 bases and J gave up 9 bases; unmatched junction bases: 3. CDR3 sequence: CASSFRTSGVEQFF. The CDR3 region has the DNA TGTGCCAGCAGTTTCAGGACTAGCGGGGTTGAGCAGTTCTTC.

The chain carries TRBV10-3 and TRBJ1-1; D remains unclear. Deletions cut 4 bases from V and 4 bases from J, with 10 bases between. CDR3 length: 13 amino acids. Germline CDR1 is ENHRY and CDR2 is SYGVKD. CDR3 nucleotides: TGTGCCATCAGTGGTGGGTTTGGCACTGAAGCTTTCTTT. Protein product: CAISGGFGTEAFF.

This chain uses TRBV6-1 with TRBJ1-4; a possible D gene is TRBD1 (5 bases). This CDR3 contains 12 residues. Germline V gene lookup returns CDR1 MNHNS and CDR2 SASEGT. Trimming pared 6 bases from V and 7 bases from J, leaving 9 bases between. Written as DNA, the CDR3 is TGTGCCAGCAGCGGGGGGGGTGAAAAACTGTTTTTT. This codes for CASSGGGEKLFF.

This clone was detected a few times. J is TRBJ1-1 and V is TRBV14, with D tentatively TRBD1 (6 bases). V was cut by 6 bases and J by 4 bases, with 12 bases left in between. The CDR3 spans 13 residues. Germline CDR1 reads SGHDN; CDR2 reads FVKESK. CDR3 sequence reads: CASSPLQGTEAFF. The CDR3 nucleotides are TGTGCCAGCAGTCCTTTACAGGGCACTGAAGCTTTCTTT.

Only a few counts were recorded for this clone. This rearrangement joins TRBV5-1 to TRBJ2-1, with D hard to call. Between the trimmed V and J ends, which lost 2 bases and 7 bases, there was a span of 10 bases. This CDR3 spans 13 amino acids. Germline CDR1 reads SGHRS; CDR2 reads YFSETQ. CDR3 region: CASSFSPENEQFF. The CDR3 nucleotides read TGCGCCAGCAGCTTTTCCCCTGAGAATGAGCAGTTCTTC.

The chain uses TRBV12-5 and TRBJ2-2, with D maybe TRBD1 (6 bases). This CDR3 spans 15 amino acids. CDR1 is LGHNT, CDR2 FRNRAP, per germline. V lost 2 bases and J 6 bases, leaving 13 bases between the germline ends. The CDR3 region is CASGLPKGGSGELFF. The CDR3 DNA reads TGTGCTAGTGGTTTGCCAAAAGGGGGTTCCGGGGAGCTGTTTTTT.

The chain is built from TRBV2 and TRBJ2-1; a weak D match, TRBD1 (6 bases). V dropped 8 bases and J dropped 5 bases, with 16 bases sitting between them. Germline loops: CDR1 SNHLY, CDR2 FYNNEI. The CDR3 length is 14 residues. The CDR3: CASLPGTIDNEQFF. The CDR3 coding sequence is TGTGCCAGCCTACCCGGGACAATAGACAATGAGCAGTTCTTC. Together with reference TRBV2 and TRBJ2-1, the CDR3 gives the full variable domain: EPEVTQTPSHQVTQMGQEVILRCVPISNHLYFYWYRQILGQKVEFLVSFYNNEISEKSEIFDDQFSVERPDGSNFTLKIRSTKLEDSAMYFCASLPGTIDNEQFFGPGTRLTVL.

Concerning this clone: This same CDR3 is encoded by further DNA sequences in the sample. This chain joins TRBV6-5 and TRBJ2-7, with D unresolved. The CDR3 runs 13 residues. Germline V gene data show CDR1 as MNHEY and CDR2 as SVGAGI. With 4 bases removed from V and 1 base from J, the gap between germline ends came to 8 bases. Written as DNA, the CDR3 is TGTGCCAGCAGTTCCTCAATATCCTACGAGCAGTACTTC. This codes for CASSSSISYEQYF.

The chain carries TRBV29-1 and TRBJ2-7; TRBD1 agrees at 9 bases. The CDR3 sequence is 15 residues long. Trimming at V came to 1 base and at J to 6 bases, leaving 10 bases not matched to a gene. Germline V gene sequence: CDR1 SQVTM, CDR2 ANQGSEA. Here the CDR3 DNA reads TGCAGCGTTGAAGGGCCGGGACAGGGCTTTGGCGAGCAGTACTTC. It specifies CSVEGPGQGFGEQYF.

This rearrangement joins TRBV7-9 to TRBJ2-7; D perhaps matches TRBD2 (6 bases). This CDR3 is built from 15 residues. Germline V gene lookup returns CDR1 SEHNR and CDR2 FQNEAQ (reference sequence). V was trimmed by 0 bases and J by 0 bases, leaving 9 bases between them. The CDR3 bases are TGTGCCAGCAGCTTAGCGGGGGGAGGCTCCTACGAGCAGTACTTC. Residues: CASSLAGGGSYEQYF.

The chain employs TRBV9 and TRBJ1-5, with 8 bases matching TRBD1. Germline values: CDR1 SGDLS, CDR2 YYNGEE. This CDR3 has 14 residues. With 4 bases clipped from V and 7 bases from J, the junction kept 7 bases outside the gene matches. The DNA of the CDR3 is TGTGCCAGCAGCAAGGACAGGGCAAACCAGCCCCAGCATTTT. Translated, it gives CASSKDRANQPQHF.

This chain joins TRBV18 and TRBJ1-5, with no clear D. There are 15 residues in the CDR3. The germline V and J ends were trimmed by 3 bases and 2 bases, with 11 bases remaining between them. CDR1 KGHSH and CDR2 LQKENI come from the germline V gene. The CDR3 here is CASSPAVLGNQPQHF. Written as DNA, the CDR3 is TGTGCCAGCTCACCGGCCGTTTTAGGCAATCAGCCCCAGCATTTT.